This T cell receptor (beta chain) is from a study of vaccination effects on CD4 cells after COVID-19. Study-wide background: After the second dose, samples were taken at median day 72.

Produced via immunoSEQ multiplex PCR; TCRdb's table is partial and in-frame only. The sample shows 20,000 to 25,000 clones, more than 80% of them seen only once. This CDR3 is built from 14 residues. The germline V gene has CDR1 GTSNPN and CDR2 SVGIG (reference sequence). The trim removed 3 bases at V and 5 bases at J, leaving 7 bases unmatched. This clone was picked up one time. Its antigen remains unknown. Study-level findings and limits: Marked contraction was observed in infection-induced and vaccine-induced clones late after vaccination.

Antigen-specific CD4+ T cells were first expanded with viral peptide pools by the ViraFEST assay and only then sequenced. Researchers isolated CD4+ T cells once 9 to 11 days of culture had elapsed. The cohort was immunized with two doses of either the BNT162b2 or mRNA-1273 vaccine. This specimen consisted of CD4+ T cells from PBMCs cultured with SARS-CoV-2 spike peptides, obtained after COVID-19 vaccination. The V call is TRBV30, the J call TRBJ2-5, with 9 bases identical to TRBD1. This receptor was obtained from a human donor who received a COVID-19 vaccine. Some clones in this sample may be carry-over from other donors' samples. CDR3 residues: CAWRKQGARETQYF. CDR3 nucleotides: TGTGCCTGGAGGAAACAGGGGGCACGGGAGACCCAGTACTTC.